This T cell receptor beta chain was sequenced for a study of blood T cell repertoires in COVID-19 (TCRdb year 2020). Regarding the research as a whole: Samples from collaborators originated in the United States, Italy and Spain and spanned both the acute and convalescent phases of COVID-19. A freely available public database, intended as a resource for researchers studying the immune response to SARS-CoV-2, is where the repertoires were released. Sample metadata almost always included a de-identified subject ID, COVID-19 status, age in years and sex. Subjects who had been exposed to COVID-19, were actively infected with it, or had recovered from it provided the deeply sampled blood TCRbeta repertoires that made up the dataset. Where available, HLA class I and class II types were obtained from metadata supplied by the sample provider rather than from assay-based typing. The samples were drawn from two sources: the first 160 participants of the ongoing ImmuneRACE study, and fewer than 1,500 subjects contributed by 6 global collaborators. The prospective study material was composed of cDNA or gDNA derived from T cells, B-cell-depleted T cells, or PBMCs.

Whole blood was collected in K2EDTA tubes by collaborating institutions according to the institutions' own protocols. For TCRbeta analysis, collaborators shipped samples as frozen whole blood, isolated PBMCs, or DNA extracted from either of those sample types. As regards this clone: This clone's antigen is unknown. Within one base of it there is no much larger clone, and no base qualities were kept.

CDR1 and CDR2 (LGHNA, YNFKEQ) derive from the germline V gene. The CDR3 spans 15 residues, from the cysteine through the phenylalanine. The DNA shown is the 45-base CDR3, in frame from base 1. Trimming at the junction amounts to 4 bases on V and 5 bases on J, and the germline ends lie 16 bases apart. TCRbeta CDR3 regions were amplified from genomic DNA using the immunoSEQ Assay, a bias-controlled multiplex PCR. The original methods were these. Nucleated cell counts per sample were estimated from amplification of reference gene primers within the assay. To quantify the absolute abundance of each unique TCRbeta CDR3 rearrangement, sequence reads were collapsed and filtered. For each sample, productive Simpson clonality was calculated by taking the square root of Simpson's diversity index across productive rearrangements. As stored in TCRdb, this immuneACCESS dataset retains in-frame rearrangements with V and J assigned. A fraction of the clones does not appear; measured against another copy, unresolved V genes explain less than half of the discrepancy, and the remainder lacks a known reason. V, J and clone size are those of that table, while D and trimming were read from the DNA. The sample table lists 110,000 to 150,000 clones, roughly 78% of them with a count of one. The ten top clones hold under 4.5% of the sample.

Paper-wide results and their limitations: Clinical and demographic metadata were provided uncurated, with the amount varying by source and participant.

Material: peripheral blood. This TCR was sampled from a man aged 55-75 years with acute or convalescent COVID-19. The V gene is TRBV4-2 and the J gene is TRBJ2-3; too little of a D gene remains to name it. The DNA sequence is TGTGCCAGCAGCCCCTATGGCGGAACGGGAGATACGCAGTATTTT. It codes for CASSPYGGTGDTQYF.